The 13 T cell receptor beta chains below come from one sample, sequenced in a study of blood T cell repertoires in COVID-19 (dated by TCRdb to about 2020). The library was made by the immunoSEQ multiplex PCR assay. The table was pulled from immuneACCESS by TCRdb, which kept in-frame rearrangements only. Such tables lose some clones; where checked, under half of the loss comes from unresolved V genes, and the rest has no known cause. Counted in this sample were approximately 210,000 clones; over 75% of them appeared once. The leading ten clones occupy 4.8% of the sample. Specimen: peripheral blood. The receptors were sampled from a woman in her thirties or forties with acute or convalescent COVID-19.

The chain employs TRBV10-3 and TRBJ1-1, with a possible D match to TRBD1 (6 bases). Trimming cost V 3 bases and J 4 bases, with 12 bases left between them. The CDR3 runs 14 residues. Germline assignment: CDR1 ENHRY and CDR2 SYGVKD. DNA of the CDR3: TGTGCCATCAGTGAAGGGGGGGCGATCACTGAAGCTTTCTTT. This sequence encodes CAISEGGAITEAFF.

The chain is built from TRBV4-1 and TRBJ1-5; D is unclear. V was shortened by 0 bases and J by 11 bases, with 11 bases between the two germline ends. Per the germline V gene, CDR1 is MGHRA and CDR2 is YSYEKL. CDR3 length equals 13 residues. The chain's CDR3 is CASSQEGIGAQHF. CDR3 coding DNA: TGCGCCAGCAGCCAAGAGGGTATCGGGGCCCAGCATTTT.

CDR3 residues: CASSLSGGFLNEQFF. The DNA for the CDR3 is TGTGCCAGCAGTTTAAGCGGGGGCTTCCTCAATGAGCAGTTCTTC. The J gene is TRBJ2-1, the V gene TRBV27; 8 bases are a match to TRBD2. The CDR3 extends over 15 amino acids. The ends lost 2 bases at V and 6 bases at J; junction bases unmatched: 6. Germline CDR1 MNHEY, CDR2 SMNVEV (reference sequence).

CDR3 residues: CASSFGLSQETQYF. CDR3 nucleotides: TGTGCCAGCAGCTTTGGGCTGAGTCAAGAGACCCAGTACTTC. The V gene is TRBV11-2, the J gene TRBJ2-5; D unresolved. CDR3 length equals 14 residues. V gave up 3 bases and J gave up 2 bases, with 10 bases separating them. Germline CDR1 and CDR2: SGHAT and FQNNGV.

Here the CDR3 reads CASSQVVTSQVTEKLFF. The CDR3 region has the DNA TGTGCCAGCAGCCAAGTTGTTACCAGTCAGGTCACTGAAAAACTGTTTTTT. The gene calls are TRBV14 and TRBJ1-4; D uncertain. Per germline, CDR1 SGHDN and CDR2 FVKESK. The CDR3 runs 17 residues. Trimming cost V 1 base and J 7 bases, with 19 bases left between them.

This chain uses TRBV21-1 with TRBJ1-4. TRBV21-1 is listed as a pseudogene. The CDR3 contains 16 residues. DNA for the CDR3: TGTGCCAGCAGCACGAGACCGGCCCGGCGGGGCGAAAAACTGTTTTTT. This encodes CASSTRPARRGEKLFF.

The chain carries TRBV6-4 and TRBJ2-2, with 15 bases that match TRBD2. There are 15 residues in the CDR3. Germline V lookup: CDR1 MRHNA, CDR2 SNTAGT. V lost 6 bases, J lost 5 bases, and 1 base stayed unmatched. The CDR3 here is CASRGTSGGTGELFF. The CDR3 bases are TGTGCCAGCAGAGGGACTAGCGGGGGGACCGGGGAGCTGTTTTTT.

This chain joins TRBV5-1 and TRBJ1-2, with D possibly TRBD1 on 5 matching bases. Germline V gene data show CDR1 as SGHRS and CDR2 as YFSETQ. Deletions cut 0 bases from V and 8 bases from J, with 8 bases between. This CDR3 is built from 12 residues. The DNA of the CDR3 is TGCGCCAGCAGCTTGGACAGGAGAGGCTACACCTTC. Its protein product is CASSLDRRGYTF.

The chain couples TRBV19 to TRBJ1-5; D not certain. Germline values: CDR1 LNHDA, CDR2 SQIVND (reference sequence). The CDR3 covers 16 residues. Trimming removed 2 bases at V and 2 bases at J, with 13 bases between. The CDR3 DNA follows: TGTGCCAGTAGTATATTTGGGCCCACCCGCAATCAGCCCCAGCATTTT. Translation gives CASSIFGPTRNQPQHF.

The rearrangement uses TRBV19 and TRBJ1-1; 8 bases fit TRBD1. With 9 bases clipped from V and 0 bases from J, the junction kept 9 bases outside the gene matches. Germline CDR1 reads LNHDA; CDR2 reads SQIVND (reference sequence). This CDR3 is 15 amino acids long. The CDR3 nucleotides read TGTGCCAGCCACCCTCGGACAGGGTTGAACACTGAAGCTTTCTTT. It translates to CASHPRTGLNTEAFF.

This sequence joins TRBV7-6 and TRBJ2-1, with a weak D call TRBD1 (6 bases). The CDR3 loop spans 16 amino acids. The V end was cut by 4 bases, the J end by 2 bases, with 15 bases between. Per germline, CDR1 SGHVS and CDR2 FNYEAQ. Here the CDR3 DNA reads TGTGCCAGCAGCTCCAGTACAGGGATGACCTACAATGAGCAGTTCTTC. Its translation: CASSSSTGMTYNEQFF.

V and J are TRBV5-4 and TRBJ1-2, with D tentatively TRBD1 (5 bases). V lost 0 bases and J lost 6, with 12 bases in between. The CDR3 is made up of 14 amino acids. Germline V gene data show CDR1 as SGHNT and CDR2 as YYREEE (reference sequence). The CDR3 loop reads CASSLAGIVNGYTF. Here the CDR3 DNA reads TGTGCCAGCAGCTTGGCAGGGATTGTGAATGGCTACACCTTC.

Note on this clone: One junction end does not reproduce the germline sequence, and a read error may be involved. The chain carries TRBV3-1 (or the pseudogene TRBV3-2) and TRBJ2-5, with D hard to call. The CDR3 is 14 residues long. Germline CDR1 and CDR2: LGHDT and YNNKEL (reference sequence). The CDR3 is CASSQGPASGTQYF. The CDR3 nucleotides are TGTGCCAGCAGTCAAGGGCCTGCCTCGGGGACCCAGTACTTC.